A selection of T cell receptor beta chains follows, all from one sample in a study of T cell responses to AZD1222 COVID-19 vaccine. Only in-frame clones appear in the TCRdb table, and some are missing; sequencing was by immunoSEQ multiplex PCR. This table has fewer than 150,000 clones, roughly 93% appearing once. Sequenced here: peripheral blood, sampled on day 0 of AZD1222 vaccination. The origin of the receptors is an adult in good health. Both conserved end residues are part of each CDR3. The D gene is left open where the match is weak. The size of a clone is reported for some rows only, either as once, few or many, or as a class for expanded clones.

>-|TRBV28|few|TRBJ1-3
TGTGCCAGCAGTACGGGGGCCCCTGGAAACACCATATATTTT
CASSTGAPGNTIYF
>-|TRBV20-1|once|TRBJ1-2
TGCAGTGCTAGAGGTATCTATGGCTACACCTTC
CSARGIYGYTF
>-|TRBV27|-|TRBJ1-1
TGTGCCAGCAGTTATTCACTGAACACTGAAGCTTTCTTT
CASSYSLNTEAFF
>-|TRBV4-3|-|TRBJ1-1
TGCGCCAGCAGCTTGGTAGGGGGGGAAGCTTTCTTT
CASSLVGGEAFF
>TRBD2|TRBV7-6|-|TRBJ2-6
TGTGCCAGCAGCTCCGCCCCAGGGAGGGTGGGATTGGCTGGGGCCAACGTCCTGACTTTC
CASSSAPGRVGLAGANVLTF
>-|TRBV11-2|-|TRBJ2-1
TGTGCCAGCAGCTTAGAGGGGAGTGAGCAGTTCTTC
CASSLEGSEQFF
>-|TRBV7-9|-|TRBJ2-6
TGTGCCAGCAGCTGGAGCAGGGTCTCTGGGGCCAACGTCCTGACTTTC
CASSWSRVSGANVLTF
>-|TRBV5-6|-|TRBJ1-1
TGTGCCAGCAGCTTGGTGAGGGGGGACACTGAAGCTTTCTTT
CASSLVRGDTEAFF
>TRBD2|TRBV5-1|-|TRBJ2-3
TGCGCCAGCAGCTCCAGACTAGCGGGAGACGATACGCAGTATTTT
CASSSRLAGDDTQYF
>-|TRBV5-4|-|TRBJ1-2
TGTGCCAGCAGCTTGCCCCGCATAGGACGAGGCTATGGCTACACCTTC
CASSLPRIGRGYGYTF
>-|TRBV30|-|TRBJ1-4
TGTGCCTGGAAAGTTACAGGGCTCTATGAAAAACTGTTTTTT
CAWKVTGLYEKLFF
>TRBD2|TRBV6-5|-|TRBJ2-1
TGTGCCAGCAGTTCCCCTAGCGGGAGGAAGAATGAGCAGTTCTTC
CASSSPSGRKNEQFF
>TRBD1|TRBV28|-|TRBJ1-5
TGTGCCAGCAGTACCCAAGGGACAGGGAGCAATCAGCCCCAGCATTTT
CASSTQGTGSNQPQHF
>TRBD1|TRBV18|-|TRBJ1-3
TGTGCCAGCTCACTGGGACAGGGTGGCGCAAACACCATATATTTT
CASSLGQGGANTIYF
>TRBD2|TRBV10-2|-|TRBJ2-1
TGCGCCAGCGGACTAGCGGGAGGTAGTGAGCAGTTCTTC
CASGLAGGSEQFF
>TRBD1|TRBV28|-|TRBJ1-1
TGTGCCAGCACTTACCACGGACAGGGGAGAACTGAAGCTTTCTTT
CASTYHGQGRTEAFF
>TRBD1|TRBV28|once|TRBJ1-4
TGTGCCAGCAGGAAGACAGGGAATGAAAAACTGTTTTTT
CASRKTGNEKLFF
>-|TRBV19|-|TRBJ2-7
TGTGCCAGTAGTATCGGGTTGGGGGGGGCCTCCTACGAGCAGTACTTC
CASSIGLGGASYEQYF
>-|TRBV21-1|-|TRBJ2-1
TGTGCCAGCAGCAAAGTGTTCCTTCACACCCCTCACAATGAGCAGTTCTTC
CASSKVFLHTPHNEQFF
>-|TRBV10-3|-|TRBJ2-5
TGTGCCATCAGGAGAGATGGGCAAGAGACCCAGTACTTC
CAIRRDGQETQYF
>-|TRBV11-3|-|TRBJ1-2
TGTGCCAGCAGCTTAGTCCCGACGGGGGGAGCCTATGGCTACACCTTC
CASSLVPTGGAYGYTF
>-|TRBV5-6|-|TRBJ1-6
TGTGCCAGCAGCTTGGGAACGGAGCTATATTCACCCCTCCACTTT
CASSLGTELYSPLHF
>-|TRBV20-1|-|TRBJ2-1
TGCAGTGCGGTAGCGGTCAATGAGCAGTTCTTC
CSAVAVNEQFF
>-|TRBV5-1|-|TRBJ1-4
TGCGCCAGCAGCTTGGATTTTGAAAAACTGTTTTTT
CASSLDFEKLFF